The clone carrying this TCR beta chain was observed many times. CDR3 length: 15 amino acids. Germline-derived CDR1 and CDR2 are MNHNS and SASEGT. V was clipped by 4 bases and J by 4 bases, with 11 bases between them. TCRdb re-called the reads with MiXCR, one entry per CDR3 protein. The sample yields under 250,000 distinct CDR3 sequences, 25% to 30% seen once. The sample is drawn from a study of kidney transplant recipient with SARS-CoV-2 infection. Specimen: a blood sample, collected at baseline and between days 110 and 120 from a kidney transplant recipient. The chain recombines TRBV6-1 with TRBJ2-6; a possible D gene is TRBD1 (5 bases). This TCR came from a male patient aged 30 to 40 who had COVID-19 and was a kidney transplant recipient. Some T cells may arise from the graft donor. The CDR3 sequence is CASSAGIAGANVLTF. The CDR3 DNA reads TGTGCCAGCAGTGCAGGGATTGCCGGGGCCAACGTCCTGACTTTC.